This record covers a single TCR beta chain. Its specificity is unknown. The CDR3 consists of 16 residues. Germline V lookup: CDR1 LGHNA, CDR2 YNFKEQ. Trimming at V came to 8 bases and at J to 6 bases, leaving 12 bases not matched to a gene. The sort gate was single viable CD3+CD4+CD8-CD45RO+ cells for memory CD4+ T cells. The sample comes from a study of memory CD4+ T cells and cytomegalovirus serostatus. General study findings and limits: CMV serostatus prediction reached median AUC approximately 0.95, or 0.91 with US-trained model.

Produced via immunoSEQ multiplex PCR; TCRdb's table is partial and in-frame only. The sample lists about 73,000 clones, roughly 80% occurring once. The rearrangement links TRBV4-2 to TRBJ2-1, with 11 bases identical to TRBD2. This TCR came from an adult in good health and CMV-seropositive. Sequencing used memory CD4+ T cells from blood. In DNA form, the CDR3 reads TGTGCCAGCCGCGGGTATACTAGCGGGGGACCCAATGAGCAGTTCTTC. This codes for CASRGYTSGGPNEQFF.